This TCR beta chain was identified in a study of T-cell reconstitution after alpha-beta-depleted transplantation in children. General study findings and limits: From newly produced T cells came most of the T-cell counts and diversity one year after transplant. In patients about two months after transplant, alpha-beta T cells reportedly arose from several hundred expanded graft clones. Some patients' high day-60 TCRbeta diversity was traced to surviving recipient T cells and thymic progenitors.

Remarks on this clonotype: Antigen: not known.

The length of the CDR3 is 12 residues. V lost 5 bases and J lost 7, with 11 bases in between. CDR1 is GTSNPN and CDR2 is SVGIG in the germline V gene (reference sequence). Preparation of the TCRbeta library used unique molecular identifiers. TCRdb reprocessed the PCR reads with MiXCR, giving one entry per CDR3 protein. The sample includes some 300,000 distinct CDR3 sequences, nearly 8% seen only once; the top ten take approximately 9.1%. The V call is TRBV30, the J call TRBJ2-2; weak D call: TRBD1 (5 bases). The sequence was collected from a female patient aged 2-15 years who had a stem cell transplant for Fanconi anemia, so the T cells may come from the graft donor. Sequenced here: peripheral blood, sampled 360 days after TCRalphabeta/CD19-depleted stem cell transplant. The chain's CDR3 is CAWRQYLGELFF. In DNA form, the CDR3 reads TGTGCCTGGCGACAGTACCTCGGGGAGCTGTTTTTT.